What follows are 20 T cell receptor beta chains derived from one specimen sequenced in a study of radiotherapy plus CTLA-4 blockade in lung cancer (dated by TCRdb to the late 2010s). The library was prepared using the immunoSEQ multiplex PCR assay. This is the immuneACCESS table as TCRdb keeps it, with only in-frame sequences that have V and J called. A part of the clones is gone; compared with another copy, unresolved V genes explain less than half, and the rest is unexplained. Within this sample are 49,000 or so clones, with around 76% of them counted one time only. The top ten hold approximately 8.8% of the sample. Sequenced material: peripheral blood, taken from a patient treated with radiotherapy plus ipilimumab. The receptor source for this set is a human donor with non-small cell lung cancer who had stable disease on radiotherapy plus ipilimumab.

The chain links TRBV7-2 to TRBJ2-7, with 9 bases fitting TRBD1. Trimming took 3 bases from V and 1 from J; bases not matched to a gene: 7. The germline V gene encodes CDR1 SGHTA and CDR2 FQGNSA. CDR3 length: 16 residues. The CDR3 DNA reads as TGTGCCAGCAGCTTCCAAGTCGGGACAGGGTCCTACGAGCAGTACTTC. Amino acid sequence: CASSFQVGTGSYEQYF.

The V call is TRBV6-1, the J call TRBJ1-2; the D gene is possibly TRBD1 (5 bases). There are 15 residues in the CDR3. V shed 1 base and J shed 4 bases, with 13 bases lying between them. Per the germline V gene, CDR1 is MNHNS and CDR2 is SASEGT. CDR3 nucleotides: TGTGCCAGCAGTGAAGGGTCCGGGGGTTTCTATGGCTACACCTTC. This codes for CASSEGSGGFYGYTF.

CDR3 protein: CASRGRGGTYGYTF. The CDR3 coding sequence is TGCGCCAGCAGGGGAAGGGGTGGGACCTATGGCTACACCTTC. The J gene is TRBJ1-2, the V gene TRBV5-1, with D possibly matching TRBD1 (5 bases). The CDR3 spans 14 residues. V gave up 5 bases and J gave up 4 bases, with 15 bases separating them. From germline, CDR1 is SGHRS and CDR2 YFSETQ.

A word on this clone: It is likely a read error, because the conserved phenylalanine at the end of the CDR3 is missing. V and J are TRBV7-8 and TRBJ1-2; 7 nucleotides line up with TRBD1. In germline, CDR1 is SGHVS, CDR2 FQNEAQ. This CDR3 is 19 amino acids long. V was pared by 0 bases and J by 5 bases, with 18 bases of the junction left unmatched. CDR3 coding DNA: TGTGCCAGCAGCTTAGCGTCAGGACGGAAGGGGGCCTTTAGTTATGGCTACACCTCC. Its translation is CASSLASGRKGAFSYGYTS.

This clone is deemed medium-sized. At the DNA level, this CDR3 is encoded by other sequences in the same sample as well. The rearrangement joins TRBV4-1 to TRBJ1-5; 10 bases match TRBD1. With V trimmed by 2 bases and J by 6 bases, 4 bases remained unmatched. Looked up from germline, CDR1 is MGHRA and CDR2 is YSYEKL. CDR3 length: 15 amino acids. This CDR3 is CASSQTRQGAQPQHF. CDR3 in DNA: TGCGCCAGCAGCCAAACCAGACAGGGGGCTCAGCCCCAGCATTTT.

This chain joins TRBV10-3 and TRBJ2-7, with TRBD1 identical over 7 bases. The CDR3 covers 15 residues. The trim removed 10 bases at V and 0 bases at J, leaving 12 bases unmatched. Germline V lookup: CDR1 ENHRY, CDR2 SYGVKD. DNA of the CDR3: TGTGCCACCACCTCTGCTCAGGGGGTCTCCTACGAGCAGTACTTC. Amino acid sequence: CATTSAQGVSYEQYF.

The chain employs TRBV18 and TRBJ1-1; D gene unclear. The V end lost 6 bases, the J end lost 4 bases, and 18 bases lay between the germline ends. The CDR3 runs 15 residues. Germline V CDR1 and CDR2: KGHSH, LQKENI. The CDR3 sequence is CASSPTDSPGTEAFF. The CDR3 DNA reads TGTGCCAGCTCTCCTACGGACTCCCCGGGCACTGAAGCTTTCTTT.

A few counts support this clone. The chain has TRBV7-9 and TRBJ2-7, with D tentatively TRBD2 (6 bases). The CDR3 runs 14 residues. Between the trimmed V and J ends, which lost 5 bases and 0 bases, there was a span of 11 bases. The germline CDR1 and CDR2 sequences are SEHNR and FQNEAQ (reference sequence). As DNA, the CDR3 is TGTGCCAGCAGCCTAGGGACTGACTCCTACGAGCAGTACTTC. It specifies CASSLGTDSYEQYF.

The V gene is TRBV5-1, the J gene TRBJ1-2, with 7 bases fitting TRBD1. The CDR3 is made up of 12 amino acids. V was pared by 8 bases and J by 3 bases, with 4 bases of the junction left unmatched. CDR1 and CDR2 from the germline V gene are SGHRS and YFSETQ. The CDR3 DNA reads TGCGCCAGTGGCAGGGGGGACTATGGCTACACCTTC. Encoded protein: CASGRGDYGYTF.

V is TRBV30 and J is TRBJ1-3; a possible D gene is TRBD1 (6 bases). The ends were cut back, 0 bases at V and 3 bases at J, with 12 bases in the middle. Germline lookup yields CDR1 GTSNPN and CDR2 SVGIG (reference sequence). This CDR3 has 15 residues. The chain's CDR3 is CAWSVLGAGGNTIYF. The CDR3 region has the DNA TGTGCCTGGAGTGTACTGGGGGCGGGTGGAAACACCATATATTTT.

This chain connects TRBV7-8 to TRBJ1-4, with 7 bases lining up with TRBD1. V lost 4 bases and J lost 4; bases outside the gene matches: 9. Germline-derived CDR1 and CDR2 are SGHVS and FQNEAQ. The CDR3 sequence is 16 residues long. In DNA, the CDR3 is TGTGCCAGCAGCTCCCCGGGACAGAGACTTAATGAAAAACTGTTTTTT. Its protein product is CASSSPGQRLNEKLFF.

The chain has TRBV6-1 and TRBJ1-4; possible D gene TRBD1, 5 bases. V lost 0 bases and J 7 bases, leaving 12 bases between the germline ends. This CDR3 is built from 15 residues. Germline CDR1 reads MNHNS; CDR2 reads SASEGT. The CDR3 sequence: CASSEASAGGEKLFF. The CDR3, as DNA: TGTGCCAGCAGTGAAGCGTCGGCGGGGGGTGAAAAACTGTTTTTT.

This chain links TRBV4-1 with TRBJ1-2; TRBD1 matches 11 bases. The CDR3 sequence is 15 residues long. In germline, CDR1 is MGHRA, CDR2 YSYEKL. Trimming cost V 2 bases and J 8 bases; bases outside gene matches: 7. DNA of the CDR3: TGCGCCAGCAGCCAACCCGGGACAGGGGGTAGAGGCTACACCTTC. Protein product: CASSQPGTGGRGYTF.

In this sample, this clone turned up a few times. The chain combines TRBV7-8 with TRBJ2-3, with 9 bases that match TRBD2. CDR1 is SGHVS, CDR2 FQNEAQ, per germline. This CDR3 is 15 amino acids long. The J segment lost 9 bases and the V segment lost 1 base, leaving 8 bases of the junction unmatched. The CDR3 spells CASSLGLSGGDTQYF. CDR3 coding DNA: TGTGCCAGCAGCTTAGGTCTTAGCGGGGGTGACACGCAGTATTTT.

In nucleotides, the CDR3 is TGTGCCAGCAGCTTAAACGCTAGGGAGCCCCAGCATTTT. Protein product: CASSLNAREPQHF. This chain connects TRBV7-3 to TRBJ1-5; no firm D call. CDR1 and CDR2 from the germline V gene are SGHTA and FQGTGA. CDR3 length: 13 residues. V was cut by 1 base and J by 8 bases, with 9 bases left in between.

The chain uses TRBV6-1 and TRBJ1-2; TRBD1 agrees at 8 bases. V lost 8 bases and J lost 0; bases outside the gene matches: 8. There are 15 residues in the CDR3. Germline CDR1 is MNHNS and CDR2 is SASEGT. The CDR3 coding sequence is TGTGCCAGCCAGGGGGCAGACTTAGCTAACTATGGCTACACCTTC. Protein product: CASQGADLANYGYTF.

This clone was detected only once. This chain connects TRBV6-1 to TRBJ1-5, with TRBD1 identical over 7 bases. Germline CDR1 and CDR2: MNHNS and SASEGT. The V and J ends lost 5 bases and 3 bases, in that order; junction bases with no gene match: 7. The CDR3 length is 15 residues. In DNA, the CDR3 is TGTGCCAGCAGTTTCCGGGACAGTTTCAATCAGCCCCAGCATTTT. Its protein is CASSFRDSFNQPQHF.

The chain recombines TRBV7-8 with TRBJ1-6, with D possibly being TRBD1 (6 bases). This CDR3 comprises 15 residues. Trimming took off 5 bases at V and 7 bases at J, with 15 bases between the two ends. From germline, CDR1 is SGHVS and CDR2 FQNEAQ. The CDR3 DNA reads as TGTGCCAGCAGCGCGGACAGATCGAGAAATTCACCCCTCCACTTT. Encoded protein: CASSADRSRNSPLHF.

This chain links TRBV6-1 with TRBJ1-2, with TRBD1 as a possible D gene (6 bases). CDR3 size: 13 residues. Looked up from germline, CDR1 is MNHNS and CDR2 is SASEGT. V lost 3 bases to trimming and J lost 4 bases, with 9 bases between them. The CDR3 DNA reads as TGTGCCAGCAGTGACACAGGGTCCTATGGCTACACCTTC. Its protein is CASSDTGSYGYTF.

This chain uses TRBV4-3 with TRBJ1-2; D not resolved. The CDR3 has 13 amino acids. V shed 4 bases and J shed 2 bases, with 8 bases lying between them. The germline V gene has CDR1 LGHNA and CDR2 YSLEER. The CDR3 region has the DNA TGCGCCAGCAGCCCCGCAGGAAACTATGGCTACACCTTC. Protein: CASSPAGNYGYTF.